These 10 T cell receptor beta chains share one sample of origin, sequenced in a study of CD8+CD57+ T cells in acquired aplastic anemia. Genomic DNA was employed as the template in profiling TCR beta VDJ and CDR3. TCRdb recomputed calls from the reads with MiXCR, one row per CDR3 protein. The sample carries approximately 170,000 distinct CDR3 sequences, about 60% recorded once. Source material: sorted CD4+, CD8+, or CD8+CD57+ T cells (not recorded which) from PBMCs. These receptors were obtained from a human donor in good health.

The chain employs TRBV20-1 and TRBJ1-3; a possible D gene is TRBD1 (6 bases). CDR3 size: 17 residues. V lost 4 bases and J 0 bases, leaving 19 bases between the germline ends. Germline CDR1 reads DFQATT; CDR2 reads SNEGSKA (reference sequence). The CDR3 DNA sequence: TGCAGTGCTATTGTGAGGACCTGGGACAACTCTGGAAACACCATATATTTT. Residues: CSAIVRTWDNSGNTIYF.

The sample holds a few counts of this clonotype. V usage is TRBV20-1 and J usage is TRBJ1-6, with D possibly being TRBD1 (6 bases). The CDR3 is made up of 15 amino acids. Trimming shortened V by 6 bases and J by 7 bases, and 19 bases separated the two germline ends. Germline loops: CDR1 DFQATT, CDR2 SNEGSKA (reference sequence). The CDR3 nucleotides read TGCAGTGCCCGCCCAACAGGGACGACGAATTCACCCCTCCACTTT. Translating it yields CSARPTGTTNSPLHF.

In this sample, this clonotype turned up a few times. The rearrangement links TRBV29-1 to TRBJ2-1; TRBD2 is a possible D gene (6 bases). CDR1 is SQVTM and CDR2 is ANQGSEA in the germline V gene. CDR3 size: 13 residues. Here the CDR3 reads CSSRRGTYNEQFF. CDR3 nucleotides: TGCAGTTCGCGACGCGGGACCTACAATGAGCAGTTCTTC.

The gene calls are TRBV24-1 and TRBJ2-1; D remains unclear. CDR3 length: 13 amino acids. From germline, CDR1 is KGHDR and CDR2 SFDVKD. Trimming took off 11 bases at V and 10 bases at J, with 20 bases between the two ends. CDR3 in amino acids: CASRFETSAEQFF. In DNA, the CDR3 is TGTGCCAGCAGGTTCGAGACCTCGGCGGAGCAGTTCTTC.

The chain is built from TRBV7-9 and TRBJ1-4, with 7 bases matching TRBD1. Germline CDR1 SEHNR, CDR2 FQNEAQ (reference sequence). The V segment lost 3 bases and the J segment 5 bases; nucleotides outside the gene matches: 9. The CDR3 has 16 residues. In nucleotides, the CDR3 is TGTGCCAGCAGCTTGGATCCGGGACAGAGAAATGAAAAACTGTTTTTT. Encoded protein: CASSLDPGQRNEKLFF.

The chain couples TRBV24-1 to TRBJ2-3, with D perhaps matching TRBD2 (6 bases). The CDR3 covers 13 residues. From germline, CDR1 is KGHDR and CDR2 SFDVKD. Trimming left V 9 bases short and J 1 base short, with 10 bases between. CDR3: CATGSGRTDTQYF. In nucleotides, the CDR3 is TGTGCCACCGGCAGCGGGCGCACAGATACGCAGTATTTT.

This clonotype was seen a handful of times. The rearrangement links TRBV30 to TRBJ2-3; TRBD2 matches at 9 bases. The CDR3 has 14 residues. The V and J ends lost 4 bases and 0 bases, in that order; junction bases with no gene match: 2. Germline V CDR1 and CDR2: GTSNPN, SVGIG (reference sequence). As DNA, the CDR3 is TGTGCCTGGACTAGCGGGATGAGCACAGATACGCAGTATTTT. Translated: CAWTSGMSTDTQYF.

The chain links TRBV24-1 to TRBJ2-1; D call uncertain. This CDR3 has 15 amino acids. Per the germline V gene, CDR1 is KGHDR and CDR2 is SFDVKD. Between the trimmed V and J ends, which lost 4 bases and 5 bases, there was a span of 14 bases. CDR3 bases: TGTGCCACCAGTGACCCGCGGTCGGGCGACAATGAGCAGTTCTTC. Protein sequence: CATSDPRSGDNEQFF.

This clonotype was counted between two and nine times. This sequence joins TRBV5-1 and TRBJ2-1; 11 nucleotides align to TRBD2. CDR1 and CDR2 from the germline V gene are SGHRS and YFSETQ. The length of the CDR3 is 15 residues. V trimming: 2 bases; J trimming: 10 bases; junction bases outside the gene matches: 8. CDR3 bases: TGCGCCAGCAGCTTATTTAGCGGGAGGGGTTACGAGCAGTTCTTC. Its translation is CASSLFSGRGYEQFF.

The J gene is TRBJ2-3, the V gene TRBV15; D remains unclear. This CDR3 comprises 14 residues. Per germline, CDR1 LNHNV and CDR2 YYDKDF (reference sequence). Trimming took off 3 bases at V and 1 base at J, with 8 bases between the two ends. The CDR3 nucleotides are TGTGCCACCAGCAGTCGAAAAGGCACAGATACGCAGTATTTT. Its protein is CATSSRKGTDTQYF.